This T cell receptor beta chain was recovered during a study of human T cells and chemical hapten exposure. Study results and limitations: Relative to controls, expanded TCRs formed significantly more large CDR3 similarity clusters.

Time point reported: pre-sensitization, week 0. The treatment denotes: therapeutic diphenylcyclopropenone sensitization with weekly scalp DPC. Blood draws preceded each patch test application. The template was total RNA from unfractionated whole blood. TCRdb itself ran the RACE reads through MiXCR, one entry per CDR3 protein. Of nearly 110,000 distinct CDR3 sequences listed, 12% were seen once; the top ten hold about 1.6%. Per germline, CDR1 SGHTA and CDR2 FQGNSA. This CDR3 is 17 amino acids long. The V and J ends lost 5 bases and 6 bases respectively, with 23 bases between them. This clonotype was observed a handful of times. Its antigen is undetermined.

The specimen comprised whole blood, sampled in connection with sensitization to the hapten diphenylcyclopropenone (DPC). This chain uses TRBV7-2 with TRBJ2-4, with a tentative D call TRBD2 (6 bases). The TCR originated in a woman between 50 and 59 years old with alopecia areata. Some clones in this sample may be carry-over from other donors' samples. CDR3 coding DNA: TGTGCCAGCAGCCCGGGGGTAGCGGTCCTCTGGCGAAACATTCAGTACTTC. It translates to CASSPGVAVLWRNIQYF.